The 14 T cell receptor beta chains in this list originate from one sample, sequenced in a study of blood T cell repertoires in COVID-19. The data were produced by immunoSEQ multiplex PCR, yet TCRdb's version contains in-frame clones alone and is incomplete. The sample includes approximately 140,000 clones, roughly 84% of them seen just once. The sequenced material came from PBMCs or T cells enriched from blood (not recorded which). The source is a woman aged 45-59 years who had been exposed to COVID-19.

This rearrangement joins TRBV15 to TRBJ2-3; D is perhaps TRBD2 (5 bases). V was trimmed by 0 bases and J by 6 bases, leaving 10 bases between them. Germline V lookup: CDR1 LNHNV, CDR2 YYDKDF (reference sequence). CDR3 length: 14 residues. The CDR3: CATSRDLIADTQYF. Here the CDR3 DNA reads TGTGCCACCAGCAGAGATCTGATAGCGGATACGCAGTATTTT.

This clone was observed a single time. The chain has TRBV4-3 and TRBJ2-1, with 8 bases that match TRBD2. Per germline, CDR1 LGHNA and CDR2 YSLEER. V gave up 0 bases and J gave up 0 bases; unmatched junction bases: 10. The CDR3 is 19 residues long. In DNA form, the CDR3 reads TGCGCCAGCAGCCAAGATCTGCTAGCGGGCCACAGCTCCTACAATGAGCAGTTCTTC. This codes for CASSQDLLAGHSSYNEQFF.

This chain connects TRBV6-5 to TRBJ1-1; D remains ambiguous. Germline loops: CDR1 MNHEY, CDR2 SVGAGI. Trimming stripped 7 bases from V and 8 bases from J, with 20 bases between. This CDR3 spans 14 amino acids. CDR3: CASTRAGALVEAFF. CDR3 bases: TGTGCCAGCACAAGGGCGGGTGCCCTTGTCGAAGCTTTCTTT.

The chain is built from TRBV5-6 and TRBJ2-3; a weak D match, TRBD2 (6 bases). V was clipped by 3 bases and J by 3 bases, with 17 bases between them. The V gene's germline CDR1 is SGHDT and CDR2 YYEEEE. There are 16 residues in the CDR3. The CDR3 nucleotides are TGTGCCAGCAGCTGGAGCGGGTGGGGTGGAACAGATACGCAGTATTTT. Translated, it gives CASSWSGWGGTDTQYF.

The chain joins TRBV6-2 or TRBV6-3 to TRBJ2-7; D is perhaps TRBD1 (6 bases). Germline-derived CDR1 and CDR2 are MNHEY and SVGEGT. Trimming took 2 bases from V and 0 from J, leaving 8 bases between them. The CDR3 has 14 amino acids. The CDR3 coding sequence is TGTGCCAGCAGTTACGGGGGCCCCTCCTACGAGCAGTACTTC. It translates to CASSYGGPSYEQYF.

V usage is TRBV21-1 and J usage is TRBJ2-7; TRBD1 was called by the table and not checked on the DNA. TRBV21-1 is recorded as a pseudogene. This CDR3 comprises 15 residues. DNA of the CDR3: TGTGCCAGCAGCGGCCGGACAGCGTTACCCGACGAGCAGTACTTC. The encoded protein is CASSGRTALPDEQYF.

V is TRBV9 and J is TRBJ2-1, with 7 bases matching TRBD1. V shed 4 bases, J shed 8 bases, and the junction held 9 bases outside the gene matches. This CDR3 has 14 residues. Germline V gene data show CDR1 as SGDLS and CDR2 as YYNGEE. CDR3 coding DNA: TGTGCCAGCAGCCCTACAGGGGAATTCCATGAGCAGTTCTTC. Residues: CASSPTGEFHEQFF.

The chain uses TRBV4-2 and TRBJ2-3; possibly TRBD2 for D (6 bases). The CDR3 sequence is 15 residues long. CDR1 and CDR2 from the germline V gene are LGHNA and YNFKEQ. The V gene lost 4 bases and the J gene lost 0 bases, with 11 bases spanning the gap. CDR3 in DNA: TGTGCCAGCAGCCTGACTAGAATTAGCACAGATACGCAGTATTTT. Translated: CASSLTRISTDTQYF.

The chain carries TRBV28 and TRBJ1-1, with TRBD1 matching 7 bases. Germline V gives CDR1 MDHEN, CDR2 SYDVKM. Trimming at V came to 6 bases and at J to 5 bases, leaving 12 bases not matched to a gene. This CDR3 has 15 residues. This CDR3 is CASSPRGTGETEAFF. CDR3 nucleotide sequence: TGTGCCAGCAGCCCCAGGGGAACAGGGGAAACTGAAGCTTTCTTT.

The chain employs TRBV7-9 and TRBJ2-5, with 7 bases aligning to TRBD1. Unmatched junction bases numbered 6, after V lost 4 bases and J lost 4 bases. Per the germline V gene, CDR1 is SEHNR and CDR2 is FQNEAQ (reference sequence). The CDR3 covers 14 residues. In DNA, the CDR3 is TGTGCCAGCAGCTCGGGACAGTATCGAGAGACCCAGTACTTC. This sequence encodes CASSSGQYRETQYF.

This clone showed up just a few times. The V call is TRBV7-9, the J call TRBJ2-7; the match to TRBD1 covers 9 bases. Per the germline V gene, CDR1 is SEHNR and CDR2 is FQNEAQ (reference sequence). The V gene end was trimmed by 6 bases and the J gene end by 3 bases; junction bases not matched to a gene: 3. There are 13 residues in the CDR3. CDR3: CASRGQGGYEQYF. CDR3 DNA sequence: TGTGCCAGCAGGGGACAGGGAGGCTACGAGCAGTACTTC.

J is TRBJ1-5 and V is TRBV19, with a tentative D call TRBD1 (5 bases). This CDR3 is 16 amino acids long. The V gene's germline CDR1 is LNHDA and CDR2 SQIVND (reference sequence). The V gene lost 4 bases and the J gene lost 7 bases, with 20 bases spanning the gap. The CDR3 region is CASSKEVGGEGQPQHF. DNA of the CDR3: TGTGCCAGTAGTAAGGAGGTCGGGGGAGAGGGGCAGCCCCAGCATTTT.

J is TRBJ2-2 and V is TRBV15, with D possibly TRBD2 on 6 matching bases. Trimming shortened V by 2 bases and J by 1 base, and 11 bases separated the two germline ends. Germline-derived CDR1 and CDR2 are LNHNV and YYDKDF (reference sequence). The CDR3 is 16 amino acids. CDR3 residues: CATSRPLAENTGELFF. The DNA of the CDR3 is TGTGCCACCAGCAGACCGTTAGCGGAGAACACCGGGGAGCTGTTTTTT.

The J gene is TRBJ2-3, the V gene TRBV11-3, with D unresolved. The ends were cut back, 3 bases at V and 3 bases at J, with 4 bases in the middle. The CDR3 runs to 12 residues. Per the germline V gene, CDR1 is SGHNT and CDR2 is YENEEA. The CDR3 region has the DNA TGTGCCAGCAGCTTCGGGACAGATACGCAGTATTTT. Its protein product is CASSFGTDTQYF.